The T cell receptor (beta chain) described here comes from a study of glioma-infiltrating T cells. Study details: Blood libraries targeted about 4- to 11-fold coverage of roughly 1 million T cells.

Study-level results: Non-neoplastic patients had below-expected tissue-blood divergence, while all gliomas exceeded expectation.

Of note for this clonotype: Its specificity is unknown. A much larger clone lies one base from this, so it may be a read error.

TCR alpha and beta CDR3 regions were amplified from RNA using iRepertoire nested multiplex PCR. Tissue mRNA or PBMC total RNA, about 85-400 ng, went into one-step reverse transcription and amplification. TCRdb independently ran MiXCR on the multiplex PCR reads; one entry per CDR3 protein. The data show about 400,000 distinct CDR3 sequences, with roughly 41% seen just once and around 12% held by the top ten. The CDR3 spans 13 residues. Germline V CDR1 and CDR2: LNHDA, SQIVND (reference sequence). V shed 6 bases and J shed 9 bases, with 17 bases lying between them. This sequence was found in a human donor with low-grade glioma or glioblastoma, undergoing nonglioma brain surgery, or in good health (not recorded which). V is TRBV19 and J is TRBJ1-1; TRBD1 is a possible D gene (5 bases). Sequencing used glioma tissue, nonneoplastic brain tissue, or PBMCs (not recorded which). The CDR3 protein is CASRYYSGTKAFF. The CDR3 DNA reads TGTGCCAGTAGATATTACAGCGGGACTAAAGCTTTCTTT.